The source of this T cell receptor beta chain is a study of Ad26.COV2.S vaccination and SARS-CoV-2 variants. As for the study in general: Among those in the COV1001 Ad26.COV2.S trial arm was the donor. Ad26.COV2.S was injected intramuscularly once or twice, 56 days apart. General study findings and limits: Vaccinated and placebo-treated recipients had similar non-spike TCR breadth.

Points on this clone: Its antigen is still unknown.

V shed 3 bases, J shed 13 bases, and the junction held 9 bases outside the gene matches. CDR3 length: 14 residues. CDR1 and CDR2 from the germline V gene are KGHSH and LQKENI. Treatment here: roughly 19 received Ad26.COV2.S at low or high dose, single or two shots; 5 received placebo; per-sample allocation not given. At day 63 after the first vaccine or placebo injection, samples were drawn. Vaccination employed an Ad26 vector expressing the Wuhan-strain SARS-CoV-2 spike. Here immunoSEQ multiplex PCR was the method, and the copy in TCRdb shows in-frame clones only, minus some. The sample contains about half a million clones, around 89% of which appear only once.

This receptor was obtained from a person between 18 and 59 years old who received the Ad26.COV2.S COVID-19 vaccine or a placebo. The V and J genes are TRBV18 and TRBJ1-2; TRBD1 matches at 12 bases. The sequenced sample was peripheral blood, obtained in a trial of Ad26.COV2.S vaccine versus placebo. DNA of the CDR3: TGTGCCAGCTCACCTAGGGACAGGGGGCTTTTGAGCACCTTC. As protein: CASSPRDRGLLSTF.